This is a list of T cell receptor beta chains from one sample in a study of shared clonotypes between healthy human individuals. Here immunoSEQ multiplex PCR was the method, and the copy in TCRdb shows in-frame clones only, minus some. The data contain a few million clones, approximately 93% of them singletons. The specimen was naive CD4+ T cells from PBMCs. The receptors come from a man aged 18 to 35 in good health. Some clones in this sample may be carry-over from other donors' samples. The CDR3 runs from the conserved cysteine through the conserved F or W. The D gene is left open where the match is weak. Where a row states a size, it is once, few, many or the class of an expanded clone; other rows omit it.

TRBV19	-	TRBJ1-2	-	TGTGCCAGTAGCTACAGGGAGAACTATGGCTACACCTTC	CASSYRENYGYTF
TRBV4-1	-	TRBJ1-2	-	TGCGCCAGCAGCCAAGTGTTGGTACAGGGCCAGGGCTACACCTTC	CASSQVLVQGQGYTF
TRBV4-3	-	TRBJ1-4	-	TGCGCCAGCAGCCAAGATGTAAGAGGGGGAGATGAAAAACTGTTTTTT	CASSQDVRGGDEKLFF
TRBV27	-	TRBJ2-2	-	TGTGCCAGCAGTAACCCCCGGTGGTTACCCGGGGAGCTGTTTTTT	CASSNPRWLPGELFF
TRBV29-1	TRBD1	TRBJ1-2	-	TGCAGCGATCGGGACAGGTCGCGTGGTGGCTACACCTTC	CSDRDRSRGGYTF
TRBV18	-	TRBJ2-3	-	TGTGCCAGCTCCCCAGGGTACGATACGCAGTATTTT	CASSPGYDTQYF
TRBV6-6	-	TRBJ1-4	once	TGTGCCAGCAGTTACCCAGAACTGGAGTCTAATGAAAAACTGTTTTTT	CASSYPELESNEKLFF
TRBV4-1	-	TRBJ1-5	-	TGCGCCAGCAGCCTTACGACTGAATTCGACCTGACGACCCAGCATTTT	CASSLTTEFDLTTQHF
TRBV19	-	TRBJ1-2	-	TGTGCCAGTGACTCCAACTATGGCTACACCTTC	CASDSNYGYTF
TRBV28	-	TRBJ1-2	-	TGTGCCAGCAGTGGGTGGGGTACCACCACCTTC	CASSGWGTTTF
TRBV20-1	-	TRBJ1-2	-	TGCAGTGCCGCTGTTGCGTATGGCTACACCTTC	CSAAVAYGYTF
TRBV6-4	TRBD1	TRBJ1-1	-	TGTGCCAGCAGAATGGACAGGGTAGGGACTGAAGCTTTCTTT	CASRMDRVGTEAFF
TRBV28	-	TRBJ2-4	-	TGTGCCAGCACTCCGCGGGCCCCCAACATTCAGTACTTC	CASTPRAPNIQYF
TRBV7-2	-	TRBJ1-3	few	TGTGCCAGCAGCTTAGAAGGGGGAAACACCATATATTTT	CASSLEGGNTIYF
TRBV29-1	-	TRBJ1-5	few	TGCAGCGTTGCTTTCAGTAGCAATCAGCCCCAGCATTTT	CSVAFSSNQPQHF
TRBV29-1	TRBD1	TRBJ1-2	-	TGCAGCGTTGATGACAGGGGTGGCGGCTACACCTTC	CSVDDRGGGYTF
TRBV9	-	TRBJ1-5	-	TGTGCCAGCAGCCCACGGGCGGACAGCAATCAGCCCCAGCATTTT	CASSPRADSNQPQHF
TRBV5-1	-	TRBJ2-7	-	TGCGCCAGCAGCCCAAAGACAGAGACCGACTACGAGCAGTACTTC	CASSPKTETDYEQYF
TRBV6-4	TRBD1	TRBJ1-5	-	TGTGCCAGCAGGGGACAGGCCTATCGGCCCCAGCATTTT	CASRGQAYRPQHF
TRBV28	-	TRBJ2-4	-	TGTGCCAGCAGTTCCCAATCGGACATTCAGTACTTC	CASSSQSDIQYF
TRBV28	-	TRBJ1-1	-	TGTGCCAGCAGTTTATTAGGCAATGAAGCTTTCTTT	CASSLLGNEAFF
TRBV7-9	TRBD1	TRBJ1-6	-	TGTGCCAGCAGCTTACTTGGACAGGACAATTCACCCCTCCACTTT	CASSLLGQDNSPLHF
TRBV5-4	TRBD1	TRBJ1-1	once	TGTGCCAGCAGCTTTATTTACGGACAGGGGTTCTTGGGTGAAGCTTTCTTT	CASSFIYGQGFLGEAFF
TRBV28	-	TRBJ2-2	-	TGTGCCAGCAGGGCGGGGATTCGGACACTGAACACCGGGGAGCTGTTTTTT	CASRAGIRTLNTGELFF
TRBV19	TRBD1	TRBJ1-2	-	TGTGCCAGTAGTATGGGGACAGTGGGCGACTATGGCTACACCTTC	CASSMGTVGDYGYTF
TRBV2	TRBD1	TRBJ2-1	-	TGTGCCAGCAGTGAACATAGGGGGCAGGATGAGCAGTTCTTC	CASSEHRGQDEQFF
TRBV5-1	-	TRBJ2-4	-	TGCGCCAGCAGCTCAGGGGGAGGAAACATTCAGTACTTC	CASSSGGGNIQYF
TRBV5-1	TRBD1	TRBJ1-2	-	TGCGCCAGCAGCCGCGACAGGGGCGCGCAAGGCTACACCTTC	CASSRDRGAQGYTF
TRBV5-1	TRBD1	TRBJ2-6	-	TGCGCCAGCAGCTTTCTCAGCTCCAGGGGGCCTGGGGCCAACGTCCTGACTTTC	CASSFLSSRGPGANVLTF
TRBV29-1	-	TRBJ1-1	-	TGCAGCGTTTCGTACACTGAAGCTTTCTTT	CSVSYTEAFF
TRBV28	-	TRBJ1-2	-	TGTGCCAGCAGTTTCCCAGGAGATGGCTACACCTTC	CASSFPGDGYTF
TRBV7-9	TRBD2	TRBJ2-5	-	TGTGCCAGCAGCTTAGGGCAAAGGACTAGCGGGAACCAAGAGACCCAGTACTTC	CASSLGQRTSGNQETQYF
TRBV27	-	TRBJ1-4	-	TGTGCCAGCAGTTTATCGCGAGGGCCTGGTGAAAAACTGTTTTTT	CASSLSRGPGEKLFF
TRBV7-2	TRBD1	TRBJ1-1	-	TGTGCCAGCAGCTTAGTACAGGGGAGGTTGATGAACACTGAAGCTTTCTTT	CASSLVQGRLMNTEAFF
TRBV7-9	TRBD2	TRBJ2-1	-	TGTGCCAGCAGCCCCCGCAGAGGACTAGCGGGATCTAATGAGCAGTTCTTC	CASSPRRGLAGSNEQFF
TRBV5-1	TRBD1	TRBJ1-4	once	TGCGCCAGCAGCTTGGGGGGACAGGGACCTAATGAAAAACTGTTTTTT	CASSLGGQGPNEKLFF
TRBV9	TRBD1	TRBJ1-2	-	TGTGCCAGCAGCACAAGGACAGGGGGCTTCGGCTACACCTTC	CASSTRTGGFGYTF
TRBV5-1	-	TRBJ1-3	-	TGCGCCAGCAGCTATGACACAGGGACCTCTGGAAACACCATATATTTT	CASSYDTGTSGNTIYF